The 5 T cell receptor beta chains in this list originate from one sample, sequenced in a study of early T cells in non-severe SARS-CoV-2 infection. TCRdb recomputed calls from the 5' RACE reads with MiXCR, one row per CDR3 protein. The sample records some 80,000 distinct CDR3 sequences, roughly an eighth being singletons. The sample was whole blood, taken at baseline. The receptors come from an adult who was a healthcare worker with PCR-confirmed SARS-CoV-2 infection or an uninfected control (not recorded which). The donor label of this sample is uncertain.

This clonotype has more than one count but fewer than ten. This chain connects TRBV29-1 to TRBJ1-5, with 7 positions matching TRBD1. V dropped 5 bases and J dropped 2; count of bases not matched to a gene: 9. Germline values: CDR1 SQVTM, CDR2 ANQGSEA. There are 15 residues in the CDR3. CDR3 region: CSVRIGGAGNQPQHF. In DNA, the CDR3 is TGCAGCGTTCGAATAGGGGGCGCCGGCAATCAGCCCCAGCATTTT.

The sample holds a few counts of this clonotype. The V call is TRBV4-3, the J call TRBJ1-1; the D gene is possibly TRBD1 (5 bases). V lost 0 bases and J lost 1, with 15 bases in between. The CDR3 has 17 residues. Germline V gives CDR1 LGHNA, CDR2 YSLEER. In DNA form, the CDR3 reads TGCGCCAGCAGCCAAGATTCCCGGGGGGTTGGGAACACTGAAGCTTTCTTT. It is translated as CASSQDSRGVGNTEAFF.

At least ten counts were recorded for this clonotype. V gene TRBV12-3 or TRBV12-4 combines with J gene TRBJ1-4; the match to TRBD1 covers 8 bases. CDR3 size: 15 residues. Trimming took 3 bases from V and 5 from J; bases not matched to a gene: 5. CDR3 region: CASSFFRQGNEKLFF. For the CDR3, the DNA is TGTGCCAGCAGTTTCTTTCGACAGGGGAATGAAAAACTGTTTTTT.

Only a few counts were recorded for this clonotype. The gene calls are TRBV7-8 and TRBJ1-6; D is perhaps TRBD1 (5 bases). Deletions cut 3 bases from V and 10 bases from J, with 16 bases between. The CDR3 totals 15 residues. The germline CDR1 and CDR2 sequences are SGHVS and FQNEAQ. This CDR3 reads CASSFGEPGFSPLHF. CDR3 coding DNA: TGTGCCAGCAGCTTCGGTGAACCAGGGTTCTCACCCCTCCACTTT.

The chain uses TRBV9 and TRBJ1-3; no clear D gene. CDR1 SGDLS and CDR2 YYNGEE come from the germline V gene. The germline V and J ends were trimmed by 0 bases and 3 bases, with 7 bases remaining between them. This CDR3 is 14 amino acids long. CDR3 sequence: CASSVAVFGNTIYF. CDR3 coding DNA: TGTGCCAGCAGCGTAGCGGTTTTTGGAAACACCATATATTTT.